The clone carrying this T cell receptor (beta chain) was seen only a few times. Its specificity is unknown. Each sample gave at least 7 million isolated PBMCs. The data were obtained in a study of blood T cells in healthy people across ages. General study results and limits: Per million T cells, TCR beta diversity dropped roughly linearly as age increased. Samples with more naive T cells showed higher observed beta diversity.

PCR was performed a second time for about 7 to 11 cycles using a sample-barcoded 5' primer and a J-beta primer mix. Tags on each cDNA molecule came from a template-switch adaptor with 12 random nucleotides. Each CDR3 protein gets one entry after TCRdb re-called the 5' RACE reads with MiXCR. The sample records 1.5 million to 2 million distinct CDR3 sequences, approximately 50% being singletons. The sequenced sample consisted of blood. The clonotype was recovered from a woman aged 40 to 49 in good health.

CDR3 sequence reads: CSLTSGTGDYNEQFF. CDR3 bases: TGCAGTTTAACGTCCGGGACAGGCGACTACAATGAGCAGTTCTTC. The chain joins TRBV20-1 to TRBJ2-1; 8 positions agree with TRBD1. Germline CDR1 and CDR2: DFQATT and SNEGSKA (reference sequence). The CDR3 has 15 amino acids. The V and J ends lost 8 bases and 3 bases, in that order; junction bases with no gene match: 12.